Listed here are 26 T cell receptor beta chains from one sample, sequenced in a study of cytomegalovirus exposure and HLA in healthy donors. Primers: 60 Vbeta forward and 13 Jbeta reverse. Sequencing used immunoSEQ multiplex PCR; TCRdb keeps in-frame clones, though not all of them. The data show around 150,000 clones, around 73% seen once. The sample taken for sequencing was PBMCs. The receptors were sampled from a human donor in good health.

The chain carries TRBV11-2 and TRBJ1-2; maybe TRBD1 (5 bases). This CDR3 spans 13 amino acids. V lost 1 base, J lost 2 bases, and 5 bases lay in between. Per germline, CDR1 SGHAT and CDR2 FQNNGV. The CDR3 DNA reads TGTGCCAGCAGCTTAGGACAGAACTATGGCTACACCTTC. Translating gives CASSLGQNYGYTF.

This clone was observed a handful of times. The chain carries TRBV2 and TRBJ1-4; 7 bases are a match to TRBD1. The CDR3 runs to 13 residues. CDR1 is SNHLY, CDR2 FYNNEI, per germline. Trimming at V came to 7 bases and at J to 8 bases, leaving 7 bases not matched to a gene. CDR3 region: CASKTGMLEKLFF. CDR3 coding DNA: TGTGCCAGCAAGACAGGGATGCTGGAAAAACTGTTTTTT.

This clone was seen a handful of times. The rearrangement joins TRBV2 to TRBJ2-1; 13 bases align to TRBD2. Germline CDR1 SNHLY, CDR2 FYNNEI. With V trimmed by 6 bases and J by 9 bases, 14 bases remained unmatched. The CDR3 has 17 residues. The CDR3 here is CASSDIIGLAGEGEQFF. For the CDR3, the DNA is TGTGCCAGCAGCGATATCATAGGACTAGCGGGAGAAGGTGAGCAGTTCTTC.

The rearrangement uses TRBV12-5 and TRBJ1-2; TRBD1 aligns across 8 bases. Germline V gives CDR1 LGHNT, CDR2 FRNRAP. The ends lost 10 bases at V and 2 bases at J; junction bases unmatched: 9. This CDR3 has 14 residues. CDR3 in DNA: TGTGCTACCCTACAGGGGGAGGGAAACTATGGCTACACCTTC. It encodes CATLQGEGNYGYTF.

The chain joins TRBV9 to TRBJ2-3, with no clear D. The length of the CDR3 is 13 residues. Per germline, CDR1 SGDLS and CDR2 YYNGEE. V gave up 1 base and J gave up 4 bases, with 7 bases separating them. The CDR3 is CASSVSLADTQYF. CDR3 in DNA: TGTGCCAGCAGCGTATCACTGGCAGATACGCAGTATTTT.

The CDR3 protein is CASSFGQPNEQFF. CDR3 sequence (DNA): TGTGCCAGCAGCTTTGGACAACCGAATGAGCAGTTCTTC. The genes are TRBV11-2 and TRBJ2-1, with D possibly being TRBD1 (5 bases). The CDR3 covers 13 residues. V lost 3 bases and J 7 bases, leaving 10 bases between the germline ends. Germline CDR1 reads SGHAT; CDR2 reads FQNNGV.

This clone occurred a few times. The chain employs TRBV11-2 and TRBJ2-1, with D maybe TRBD2 (5 bases). Between the trimmed V and J ends, which lost 5 bases and 7 bases, there was a span of 12 bases. CDR1 is SGHAT, CDR2 FQNNGV, per germline. The CDR3 is 13 residues long. DNA of the CDR3: TGTGCCAGCAGCCTTACACGGGGTAATGAGCAGTTCTTC. Translating gives CASSLTRGNEQFF.

The chain recombines TRBV12-2 with TRBJ1-1; the table assigns TRBD1, which was not confirmed against the DNA. TRBV12-2 is a recognized pseudogene. CDR3 size: 13 residues. The CDR3 sequence is CASRLEDQGEAFF. The CDR3, as DNA: TGTGCAAGTCGCTTAGAAGATCAGGGTGAAGCTTTCTTT.

The genes are TRBV11-2 and TRBJ1-5, with D perhaps TRBD1 (5 bases). V lost 3 bases, J lost 2 bases, and 14 bases lay in between. The CDR3 is 16 amino acids. Germline lookup yields CDR1 SGHAT and CDR2 FQNNGV. CDR3 sequence reads: CASSFPGDLGNQPQHF. The CDR3 bases are TGTGCCAGCAGCTTTCCCGGGGACTTAGGCAATCAGCCCCAGCATTTT.

This clone was seen only once. This chain links TRBV27 with TRBJ2-7; TRBD1 agrees at 9 bases. The CDR3 spans 15 residues. V shed 6 bases, J shed 3 bases, and the junction held 9 bases outside the gene matches. Per the germline V gene, CDR1 is MNHEY and CDR2 is SMNVEV (reference sequence). CDR3 amino acids: CASRPTGGPFYEQYF. In DNA form, the CDR3 reads TGTGCCAGCAGGCCCACAGGGGGCCCATTCTACGAGCAGTACTTC.

This clone is a singleton in its sample. The chain carries TRBV18 and TRBJ1-6; 10 bases line up with TRBD1. The ends lost 4 bases at V and 6 bases at J; junction bases unmatched: 3. In germline, CDR1 is KGHSH, CDR2 LQKENI. The CDR3 extends over 15 amino acids. The CDR3 DNA follows: TGTGCCAGCTCACGACAGGGGGCAGGTAATTCACCCCTCCACTTT. Its translation: CASSRQGAGNSPLHF.

The chain carries TRBV7-2 and TRBJ2-5, with D perhaps matching TRBD1 (6 bases). This CDR3 spans 15 amino acids. Germline V gives CDR1 SGHTA, CDR2 FQGNSA. The V gene lost 6 bases and the J gene lost 1 base, with 15 bases spanning the gap. CDR3 sequence: CASSLRSRGQETQYF. The DNA for the CDR3 is TGTGCCAGCAGTCTAAGGTCCAGGGGCCAAGAGACCCAGTACTTC.

This chain connects TRBV15 to TRBJ1-5, with 7 bases aligning to TRBD1. V shed 2 bases, J shed 2 bases, and the junction held 0 bases outside the gene matches. Germline CDR1 LNHNV, CDR2 YYDKDF (reference sequence). This CDR3 region has 14 residues. In nucleotides, the CDR3 is TGTGCCACCAGCAGAACAGGGGGCAATCAGCCCCAGCATTTT. Translation: CATSRTGGNQPQHF.

V is TRBV27 and J is TRBJ2-1; possibly TRBD2 for D (7 bases). CDR1 and CDR2 (germline): MNHEY, SMNVEV (reference sequence). V was trimmed by 9 bases and J by 2 bases, leaving 17 bases between them. This CDR3 region has 15 residues. This CDR3 reads CASTWGGAPYNEQFF. The CDR3 DNA follows: TGTGCCAGTACCTGGGGGGGGGCCCCCTACAATGAGCAGTTCTTC.

The chain carries TRBV27 and TRBJ2-7; no reliable D call. Germline loops: CDR1 MNHEY, CDR2 SMNVEV (reference sequence). Trimming removed 6 bases at V and 3 bases at J, with 12 bases between. The CDR3 length is 13 residues. The DNA of the CDR3 is TGTGCCAGCAGAGCCGACTCTAGCTACGAGCAGTACTTC. Translation: CASRADSSYEQYF.

The V call is TRBV25-1, the J call TRBJ2-2; 8 positions match TRBD2. CDR1 and CDR2 from the germline V gene are MGHDK and SYGVNS. The V gene end was trimmed by 4 bases and the J gene end by 0 bases; junction bases not matched to a gene: 4. CDR3 length equals 16 residues. CDR3 coding DNA: TGTGCCAGCAGTGTACGGGGGGGGGCGAACACCGGGGAGCTGTTTTTT. Protein sequence: CASSVRGGANTGELFF. Combining the CDR3 with reference TRBV25-1 and TRBJ2-2 gives the whole variable domain EADIYQTPRYLVIGTGKKITLECSQTMGHDKMYWYQQDPGMELHLIHYSYGVNSTEKGDLSSESTVSRIRTEHFPLTLESARPSHTSQYLCASSVRGGANTGELFFGEGSRLTVL.

This rearrangement joins TRBV30 to TRBJ2-1; 11 bases map to TRBD2. J gave up 4 bases and V 4 bases, and 6 bases lay outside the gene matches. This CDR3 comprises 15 residues. Germline V lookup: CDR1 GTSNPN, CDR2 SVGIG (reference sequence). CDR3 loop: CAWTPGTSGYNEQFF. CDR3 nucleotide sequence: TGTGCCTGGACCCCCGGGACTAGCGGATACAATGAGCAGTTCTTC. Using reference TRBV30 and TRBJ2-1 for the parts outside the CDR3, the full variable domain is SQTIHQWPATLVQPVGSPLSLECTVEGTSNPNLYWYRQAAGRGLQLLFYSVGIGQISSEVPQNLSASRPQDRQFILSSKKLLLSDSGFYLCAWTPGTSGYNEQFFGPGTRLTVL.

The chain combines TRBV5-1 with TRBJ2-2; 14 nucleotides align to TRBD2. V lost 2 bases, J lost 1 base, and 7 bases stayed unmatched. The CDR3 contains 19 residues. The germline V gene encodes CDR1 SGHRS and CDR2 YFSETQ. The CDR3 nucleotides read TGCGCCAGCAGCTTCCCCGGGACTAGCGGGAGCAGGAACACCGGGGAGCTGTTTTTT. Its protein product is CASSFPGTSGSRNTGELFF.

This sequence joins TRBV6-5 and TRBJ1-1; D is unresolved. Trimming removed 6 bases at V and 1 base at J, with 9 bases between. The CDR3 is 13 residues long. CDR1 and CDR2 from the germline V gene are MNHEY and SVGAGI. The CDR3 spells CASRRSKNTEAFF. CDR3 sequence (DNA): TGTGCCAGCAGGCGATCGAAGAACACTGAAGCTTTCTTT.

This chain uses TRBV7-9 with TRBJ1-5; TRBD1 might be the D (6 bases). V was trimmed by 5 bases and J by 1 base, leaving 12 bases between them. This CDR3 contains 15 residues. CDR1 is SEHNR, CDR2 FQNEAQ, per germline (reference sequence). CDR3 sequence: CASSHDRTSNQPQHF. In DNA form, the CDR3 reads TGTGCCAGCAGCCACGACAGGACGAGCAATCAGCCCCAGCATTTT.

The chain carries TRBV12-5 and TRBJ1-5; a weak D match, TRBD1 (5 bases). This CDR3 has 17 amino acids. V was shortened by 0 bases and J by 4 bases, with 16 bases between the two germline ends. Per germline, CDR1 LGHNT and CDR2 FRNRAP. The CDR3 bases are TGTGCTAGTGGTTTGGTACTGGGGCGGGGGGAAAATCAGCCCCAGCATTTT. Translated: CASGLVLGRGENQPQHF.

The V gene is TRBV7-3, the J gene TRBJ1-1; 8 bases line up with TRBD1. The CDR3 covers 19 residues. CDR1 SGHTA and CDR2 FQGTGA come from the germline V gene. J was trimmed by 1 base and V by 1 base; bases with no gene match: 14. DNA of the CDR3: TGTGCCAGCAGCTTAAGGGGGGGACAGGTGGGATTAACGAACACTGAAGCTTTCTTT. It yields the protein CASSLRGGQVGLTNTEAFF.

The CDR3 sequence is CASSQGSGTGDEQYF. As DNA, the CDR3 is TGCGCCAGCAGCCAAGGTAGCGGGACTGGCGACGAGCAGTACTTC. The V call is TRBV4-1, the J call TRBJ2-7; 8 nucleotides agree with TRBD2. V shed 1 base, J shed 5 bases, and the junction held 7 bases outside the gene matches. Germline CDR1 is MGHRA and CDR2 is YSYEKL. This CDR3 has 15 amino acids.

The table lists this clone with a few counts. V usage is TRBV4-2 and J usage is TRBJ2-7, with D possibly matching TRBD2 (5 bases). This CDR3 has 14 residues. Per germline, CDR1 LGHNA and CDR2 YNFKEQ. V lost 0 bases, J lost 4 bases, and 10 bases lay in between. In DNA, the CDR3 is TGTGCCAGCAGCCAAGATCTAGCCCGATACGAGCAGTACTTC. Translated, it gives CASSQDLARYEQYF.

The chain joins TRBV10-3 to TRBJ2-3; TRBD1 might be the D (7 bases). There are 15 residues in the CDR3. Trimming shortened V by 5 bases and J by 2 bases, and 14 bases separated the two germline ends. From germline, CDR1 is ENHRY and CDR2 SYGVKD. CDR3 loop: CAISSTRGATDTQYF. DNA of the CDR3: TGTGCCATCAGTAGTACCAGGGGGGCCACAGATACGCAGTATTTT.

This clone was seen a handful of times. The chain carries TRBV9 and TRBJ1-6; D is unclear. Germline lookup yields CDR1 SGDLS and CDR2 YYNGEE. Between the trimmed V and J ends, which lost 0 bases and 10 bases, there was a span of 14 bases. CDR3 length equals 15 residues. The CDR3 DNA follows: TGTGCCAGCAGCGTAGCCGGCCAGGAGGGCTCACCCCTCCACTTT. It codes for CASSVAGQEGSPLHF.